Shown below are 24 T cell receptor beta chains from a single sample sequenced in a study of T cell repertoires in aging, cancer and after chemotherapy. TRB rearrangements spanning V, D and J were amplified using mixed TRB-A/B primers. TCRdb recomputed calls from the multiplex PCR reads with MiXCR, one row per CDR3 protein. There are approximately 8,000 distinct CDR3 sequences in the sample; roughly 34% occur only once, and about 5% lies in the top ten. Peripheral blood genomic DNA, not sorted cells or RNA, was the template. Sequenced sample: blood. These receptors originate from a human donor in good health.

As for this clonotype: One end of the junction fails to match germline, which may point to a read error. This chain joins TRBV6-4 and TRBJ2-1; TRBD1 is a possible D gene (5 bases). Germline CDR1 is MRHNA and CDR2 is SNTAGT. CDR3 length: 13 amino acids. CDR3 protein: CASSDSGGADSRF. CDR3 sequence (DNA): TGTGCCAGCAGTGACTCGGGTGGTGCAGACAGCCGCTTC.

Concerning this clonotype itself: A much larger clone lies a single base off, so this may be a read error. V is TRBV19 and J is TRBJ2-3, with D unclear. The CDR3 is made up of 17 amino acids. Trimming stripped 8 bases from V and 2 bases from J, with 23 bases between. Germline V lookup: CDR1 LNHDA, CDR2 SQIVND (reference sequence). The CDR3 is CASGNPPDWYHTDTQYF. The CDR3, as DNA: TGTGCCAGTGGTAACCCCCCCGATTGGTACCACACAGATACGCAGTATTTT.

The genes are TRBV11-2 and TRBJ2-3; D is undetermined. Trimming removed 5 bases from V and 5 bases from J, with 11 bases in between. Germline V gene lookup returns CDR1 SGHAT and CDR2 FQNNGV. The CDR3 has 13 residues. The CDR3 region is CASSHRPEDTQYF. The CDR3 nucleotides read TGTGCCAGCAGCCATCGCCCGGAAGATACGCAGTATTTT. Full variable domain (remainder filled in from reference TRBV11-2 and TRBJ2-3): EAGVAQSPRYKIIEKRQSVAFWCNPISGHATLYWYQQILGQGPKLLIQFQNNGVVDDSQLPKDRFSAERLKGVDSTLKIQPAKLEDSAVYLCASSHRPEDTQYFGPGTRLTVL.

This clonotype is labeled medium-sized. The chain carries TRBV19 and TRBJ2-7, with TRBD2 as a possible D gene (7 bases). The CDR3 consists of 13 residues. Germline loops: CDR1 LNHDA, CDR2 SQIVND (reference sequence). Trimming took off 5 bases at V and 5 bases at J, with 13 bases between the two ends. This chain's CDR3 is CASSPGGWNEQYF. DNA for the CDR3: TGTGCCAGTAGTCCGGGGGGCTGGAACGAGCAGTACTTC.

The chain joins TRBV30 to TRBJ1-6, with D maybe TRBD1 (5 bases). This CDR3 is 15 amino acids long. Germline lookup yields CDR1 GTSNPN and CDR2 SVGIG (reference sequence). V was clipped by 4 bases and J by 7 bases, with 17 bases between them. CDR3 sequence reads: CAWNPGQGGNSPLHF. CDR3 sequence (DNA): TGTGCCTGGAACCCGGGGCAGGGAGGGAATTCACCCCTCCACTTT.

As DNA, the CDR3 is TGTGCCAGCAGTCAATCCGGGACAGGGTTTAGTGTACGGTCCTACGAGCAGTACTTC. It translates to CASSQSGTGFSVRSYEQYF. This chain joins TRBV12-3 or TRBV12-4 and TRBJ2-7; TRBD1 matches 9 bases. V lost 5 bases to trimming and J lost 1 base; unmatched junction nucleotides: 18. The CDR3 totals 19 residues.

This sequence joins TRBV27 and TRBJ2-5; TRBD2 matches at 15 bases. The J segment lost 5 bases and the V segment lost 2 bases, leaving 3 bases of the junction unmatched. The germline V gene has CDR1 MNHEY and CDR2 SMNVEV (reference sequence). This CDR3 comprises 16 residues. The CDR3: CASSLGTSGGYETQYF. The CDR3 DNA sequence: TGTGCCAGCAGTTTAGGGACTAGCGGGGGGTATGAGACCCAGTACTTC.

Only a few counts were recorded for this clonotype. The chain carries TRBV5-4 and TRBJ2-7; 10 bases match TRBD1. V lost 4 bases and J lost 5; bases outside the gene matches: 6. The germline gives CDR1 SGHNT, CDR2 YYREEE (reference sequence). CDR3 length: 14 residues. CDR3 DNA: TGTGCCAGCAGCCACAAGACAGGGGGCGACGAGCAGTACTTC. Its protein product is CASSHKTGGDEQYF.

This clonotype was seen only a few times. This chain joins TRBV5-5 and TRBJ2-7; possibly TRBD1 or TRBD2 for D (5 bases each). V lost 4 bases and J lost 5, with 22 bases in between. CDR1 and CDR2 (germline): SGHKS, YYEKEE (reference sequence). This CDR3 contains 16 residues. The CDR3 region has the DNA TGTGCCAGCAGCCCTACAGGTCCGAGGGCCGCTAACGAGCAGTACTTC. Residues: CASSPTGPRAANEQYF. Looking up the rest from reference TRBV5-5 and TRBJ2-7 gives the full variable domain: DAGVTQSPTHLIKTRGQQVTLRCSPISGHKSVSWYQQVLGQGPQFIFQYYEKEERGRGNFPDRFSARQFPNYSSELNVNALLLGDSALYLCASSPTGPRAANEQYFGPGTRLTVT.

The CDR3 sequence is CASSSQGYEQYF. CDR3 coding DNA: TGTGCCAGCAGTTCGCAGGGTTACGAGCAGTACTTC. The chain recombines TRBV27 with TRBJ2-7; D possibly corresponds to TRBD1 (5 bases). This CDR3 is built from 12 residues. V lost 4 bases and J lost 4, with 8 bases in between. Germline CDR1 and CDR2: MNHEY and SMNVEV (reference sequence).

The CDR3 coding sequence is TGTGCCAGCAGTGACACGGCCGAAAATAATGAGCAGTTCTTC. It codes for CASSDTAENNEQFF. This chain uses TRBV6-4 with TRBJ2-1, with D uncertain. The CDR3 length is 14 residues. The germline V and J ends were trimmed by 2 bases and 7 bases, with 12 bases remaining between them. Germline V gene lookup returns CDR1 MRHNA and CDR2 SNTAGT.

V gene TRBV5-1 combines with J gene TRBJ1-2; no reliable D call. Germline lookup yields CDR1 SGHRS and CDR2 YFSETQ. V was clipped by 0 bases and J by 3 bases, with 6 bases between them. CDR3 length equals 13 residues. CDR3 region: CASSLDNYYGYTF. Written as DNA, the CDR3 is TGCGCCAGCAGCTTGGACAACTACTATGGCTACACCTTC.

This rearrangement joins TRBV12-3 or TRBV12-4 to TRBJ2-7; 7 nucleotides line up with TRBD2. Losses at the gene ends were 5 bases for V and 0 bases for J; bases not matched to a gene: 4. This CDR3 has 14 residues. In nucleotides, the CDR3 is TGTGCCAGCAGTCGCGGGGGAAGCTCCTACGAGCAGTACTTC. Translating it yields CASSRGGSSYEQYF.

This clonotype is large. The chain couples TRBV29-1 to TRBJ2-7; D gene unclear. This CDR3 comprises 11 residues. V shed 4 bases and J shed 3 bases, with 7 bases lying between them. Germline assignment: CDR1 SQVTM and CDR2 ANQGSEA. The CDR3 DNA sequence: TGCAGCGTTGGCACTCGCTACGAGCAGTACTTC. Protein: CSVGTRYEQYF.

This clonotype showed up just a few times. V and J are TRBV5-6 and TRBJ2-6; D gene ambiguous. CDR3 length equals 15 residues. Between the trimmed V and J ends, which lost 0 bases and 1 base, there was a span of 5 bases. Germline CDR1 SGHDT, CDR2 YYEEEE. CDR3 bases: TGTGCCAGCAGCTTGGGGATATCTGGGGCCAACGTCCTGACTTTC. Residues: CASSLGISGANVLTF.

In its sample, this clonotype was seen a few times. The rearrangement joins TRBV6-5 to TRBJ2-5, with a weak D call TRBD2 (5 bases). From germline, CDR1 is MNHEY and CDR2 SVGAGI. The CDR3 has 13 amino acids. Trimming left V 5 bases short and J 7 bases short, with 14 bases between. For the CDR3, the DNA is TGTGCCAGCAGTAAACTAGAAGTTGGGACCCAGTACTTC. Translated: CASSKLEVGTQYF.

V is TRBV30 and J is TRBJ2-1; D remains ambiguous. Germline V gene sequence: CDR1 GTSNPN, CDR2 SVGIG (reference sequence). This CDR3 has 17 amino acids. Trimming removed 0 bases from V and 2 bases from J, with 17 bases in between. The CDR3 reads CAWSVGRTSLPYNEQFF. In nucleotides, the CDR3 is TGTGCCTGGAGTGTAGGGCGGACCTCGCTCCCCTACAATGAGCAGTTCTTC.

Within the sample, this clonotype is large. The chain has TRBV29-1 and TRBJ2-2; 12 bases agree with TRBD2. The CDR3 is 14 residues long. CDR1 SQVTM and CDR2 ANQGSEA come from the germline V gene. With 7 bases clipped from V and 8 bases from J, the junction kept 8 bases outside the gene matches. The CDR3 nucleotides read TGCAGCGGAACACTAGCGGGGGGAGGAGGGGAGCTGTTTTTT. This gives the protein CSGTLAGGGGELFF.

The chain links TRBV6-2 or TRBV6-3 to TRBJ2-5; unclear D gene. This CDR3 contains 14 residues. Germline-derived CDR1 and CDR2 are MNHEY and SVGEGT. The germline V and J ends were trimmed by 2 bases and 5 bases, with 12 bases remaining between them. The CDR3 DNA reads as TGTGCCAGCAGTTACGGGTCCGCGAGTGAGACCCAGTACTTC. Translated, it gives CASSYGSASETQYF.

The rearrangement uses TRBV18 and TRBJ2-7; TRBD2 is a possible D gene (6 bases). V dropped 6 bases and J dropped 7 bases, with 13 bases sitting between them. Germline assignment: CDR1 KGHSH and CDR2 LQKENI. This CDR3 contains 12 residues. The CDR3: CASSRPRGEQYF. CDR3 coding DNA: TGTGCCAGCTCCCGCCCCCGGGGGGAGCAGTACTTC.

This clonotype is medium-sized. V is TRBV27 and J is TRBJ2-5, with D possibly being TRBD1 or TRBD2 (6 bases each). Per the germline V gene, CDR1 is MNHEY and CDR2 is SMNVEV (reference sequence). This CDR3 has 14 amino acids. V was cut by 3 bases and J by 2 bases, with 10 bases left in between. The DNA for the CDR3 is TGTGCCAGCAGTTTGGAAGGGGGGCAAGAGACCCAGTACTTC. Residues: CASSLEGGQETQYF.

The table lists this clonotype with a few counts. J is TRBJ2-7 and V is TRBV5-4; a possible D gene is TRBD2 (7 bases). Germline values: CDR1 SGHNT, CDR2 YYREEE (reference sequence). The CDR3 runs to 16 residues. The V end was cut by 0 bases, the J end by 2 bases, with 15 bases between. The CDR3 DNA reads as TGTGCCAGCAGCTTGGAAGGGGGGGTAGCAGCCTACGAGCAGTACTTC. This codes for CASSLEGGVAAYEQYF.

This clonotype was seen more than once but under ten times. The chain employs TRBV5-4 and TRBJ2-5, with no clear D. The CDR3 is made up of 13 amino acids. The germline V gene has CDR1 SGHNT and CDR2 YYREEE (reference sequence). Between the trimmed V and J ends, which lost 4 bases and 1 base, there was a span of 8 bases. CDR3 amino acids: CASSRFSQETQYF. CDR3 sequence (DNA): TGTGCCAGCAGCCGGTTCAGCCAAGAGACCCAGTACTTC.

The rearrangement links TRBV27 to TRBJ1-6, with D unclear. Germline V lookup: CDR1 MNHEY, CDR2 SMNVEV (reference sequence). V lost 3 bases and J lost 11, with 11 bases in between. The CDR3 spans 13 residues. The CDR3 coding sequence is TGTGCCAGCAGTTTCCAGGTCATGGCACCCCTCCACTTT. Translated, it gives CASSFQVMAPLHF.